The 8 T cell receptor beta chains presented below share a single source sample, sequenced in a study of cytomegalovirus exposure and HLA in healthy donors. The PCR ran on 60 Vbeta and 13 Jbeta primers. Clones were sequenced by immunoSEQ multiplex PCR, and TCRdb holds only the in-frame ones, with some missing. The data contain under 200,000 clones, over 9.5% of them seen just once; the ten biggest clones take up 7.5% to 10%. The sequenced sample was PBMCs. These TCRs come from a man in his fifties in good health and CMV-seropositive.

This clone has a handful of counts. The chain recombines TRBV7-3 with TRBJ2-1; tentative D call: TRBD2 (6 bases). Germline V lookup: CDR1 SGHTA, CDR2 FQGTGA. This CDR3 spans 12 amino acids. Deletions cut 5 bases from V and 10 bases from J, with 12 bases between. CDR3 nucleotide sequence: TGTGCCAGCAGCCAACGACGGGGGGAGCAGTTCTTC. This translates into CASSQRRGEQFF.

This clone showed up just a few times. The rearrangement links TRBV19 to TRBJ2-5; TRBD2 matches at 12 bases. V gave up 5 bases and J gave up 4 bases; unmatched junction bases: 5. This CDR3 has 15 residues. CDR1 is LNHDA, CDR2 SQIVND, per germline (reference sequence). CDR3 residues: CASSPRLAGAETQYF. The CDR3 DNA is TGTGCCAGTAGTCCTCGACTAGCGGGAGCAGAGACCCAGTACTTC.

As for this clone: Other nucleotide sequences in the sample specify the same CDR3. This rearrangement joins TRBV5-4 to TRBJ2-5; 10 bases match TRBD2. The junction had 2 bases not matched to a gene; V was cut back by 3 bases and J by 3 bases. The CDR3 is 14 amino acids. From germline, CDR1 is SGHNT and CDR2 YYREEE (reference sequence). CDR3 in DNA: TGTGCCAGCAGCTCCGGACTAGCGGAAGAGACCCAGTACTTC. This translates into CASSSGLAEETQYF.

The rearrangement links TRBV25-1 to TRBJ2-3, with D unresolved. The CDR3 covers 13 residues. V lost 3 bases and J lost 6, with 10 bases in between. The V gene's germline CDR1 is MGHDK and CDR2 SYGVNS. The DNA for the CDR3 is TGTGCCAGCAGTGATAGGAGCAAGGATACGCAGTATTTT. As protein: CASSDRSKDTQYF.

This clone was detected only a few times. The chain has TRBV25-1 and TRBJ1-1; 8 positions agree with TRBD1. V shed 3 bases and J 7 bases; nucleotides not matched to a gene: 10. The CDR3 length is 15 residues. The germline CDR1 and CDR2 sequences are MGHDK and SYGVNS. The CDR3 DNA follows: TGTGCCAGCAGTGAGCAGGGGGCAAGAATCGGTGAAGCTTTCTTT. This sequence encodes CASSEQGARIGEAFF. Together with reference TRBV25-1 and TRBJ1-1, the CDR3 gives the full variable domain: EADIYQTPRYLVIGTGKKITLECSQTMGHDKMYWYQQDPGMELHLIHYSYGVNSTEKGDLSSESTVSRIRTEHFPLTLESARPSHTSQYLCASSEQGARIGEAFFGQGTRLTVV.

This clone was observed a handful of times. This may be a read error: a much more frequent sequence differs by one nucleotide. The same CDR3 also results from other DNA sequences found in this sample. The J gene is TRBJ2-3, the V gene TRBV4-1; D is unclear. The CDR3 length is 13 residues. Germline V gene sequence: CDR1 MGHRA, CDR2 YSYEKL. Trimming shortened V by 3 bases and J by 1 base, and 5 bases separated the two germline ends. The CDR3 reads CASSHRGTDTQYF. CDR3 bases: TGCGCCAGCAGCCACCGGGGCACAGATACGCAGTATTTT.

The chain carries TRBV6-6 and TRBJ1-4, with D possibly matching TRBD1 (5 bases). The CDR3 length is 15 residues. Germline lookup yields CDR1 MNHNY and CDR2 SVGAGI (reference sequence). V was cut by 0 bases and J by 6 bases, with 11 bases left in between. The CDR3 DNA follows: TGTGCCAGCAGTTACTCAGGGGCGCCGGATGAAAAACTGTTTTTT. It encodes CASSYSGAPDEKLFF.

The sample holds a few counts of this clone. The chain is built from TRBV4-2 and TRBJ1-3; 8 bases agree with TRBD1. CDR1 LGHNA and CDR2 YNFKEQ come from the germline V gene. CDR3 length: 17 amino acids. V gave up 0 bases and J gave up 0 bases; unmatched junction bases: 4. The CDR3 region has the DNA TGTGCCAGCAGCCAAGATTTGGGACAGGTCTCTGGAAACACCATATATTTT. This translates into CASSQDLGQVSGNTIYF.